Here is one T cell receptor beta chain with its context. The antigen remains undetermined. Target depth was 1 in 200,000 to 1 in 1 million T cells, about 10x per clonotype. Some clones are missing from TCRdb's copy, which holds only in-frame ones; the method was immunoSEQ multiplex PCR. Among 50,000 to 70,000 clones listed, about 54% were seen once. This CDR3 region has 14 residues. The J segment lost 8 bases and the V segment lost 6 bases, leaving 7 bases of the junction unmatched. CDR1 and CDR2 (germline): MNHNS, SASEGT. The data belong to a study of cytotoxic CD8 clonotypes in ibrutinib-treated CLL. Study-wide background: On average, 94,082 productive rearrangements and just over 250,000 productive templates per sample. Study-wide results and limits: Clonality, elevated at ibrutinib response, dropped back toward baseline at progression.

The material sequenced was PBMCs, taken at disease progression, from a patient treated with ibrutinib. This TCR came from a human donor with chronic lymphocytic leukemia. The rearrangement uses TRBV6-1 and TRBJ1-4; 9 bases agree with TRBD1. The CDR3 here is CASRVQGAREKLFF. CDR3 DNA sequence: TGTGCCAGCAGGGTACAGGGGGCGCGAGAAAAACTGTTTTTT.